This T cell receptor beta chain appears in the sequencing data of a study of T cells in Graves' hyperthyroidism and ophthalmopathy. There were TCR beta CDR3 regions amplified from RNA transcripts. HTBI primers were employed in a first-round RT-PCR of the TCR CDR3. TCRdb itself ran the multiplex PCR reads through MiXCR, one entry per CDR3 protein. The sample yields 700,000 or so distinct CDR3 sequences, more than 12% seen once. Only a few counts were recorded for this clonotype. Its matching antigen is unknown. General observations from the study: The authors' 13 V-J model separated ophthalmopathy from stable hyperthyroidism.

Subjects with ophthalmopathy showed a Clinical Activity Score no lower than 3, a NOSPECS grade no lower than 4, and a duration shorter than 3 months. Each diagnosis was grounded in clinical symptoms, serum thyroxine and TRAb, thyroid ultrasound, and orbital computed tomography. Using 10 ml of fresh peripheral blood, PBMCs were prepared. Germline loops: CDR1 KGHSH, CDR2 LQKENI. V lost 2 bases, J lost 2 bases, and 12 bases lay in between. The CDR3 is 16 residues long. This clonotype originated in a woman in her 50s with Graves' ophthalmopathy. Sequences were obtained from blood. The rearrangement joins TRBV18 to TRBJ2-2; D remains ambiguous. Here the CDR3 DNA reads TGTGCCAGCTCACCATCCTGGATTAACAACACCGGGGAGCTGTTTTTT. This encodes CASSPSWINNTGELFF.